These T cell receptor beta chains were read from a single sample in a study of blood T cell repertoires in COVID-19. Only in-frame clones appear in the TCRdb table, and some are missing; sequencing was by immunoSEQ multiplex PCR. This sample has around 200,000 clones, with around 87% found just once. Sequenced input: peripheral blood. The receptors stem from a man in his forties or fifties with active or convalescent COVID-19. Each CDR3 is given with its conserved first and last residue. A D gene is named only where the DNA matches it firmly. Only some rows state a clone size, as once, few, many or a class for expanded clones.

TRBJ1-5 | TRBV6-1 | 14 | TRBD1 | - | TGTGCCAGCAGTGAACTACAGGGGTACCAGCCCCAGCATTTT | CASSELQGYQPQHF
TRBJ2-2 | TRBV28 | 16 | TRBD2 | once | TGTGCCAGCAGTCTCTACTCTAGCGGAGGCACCGGGGAGCTGTTTTTT | CASSLYSSGGTGELFF
TRBJ2-5 | TRBV5-6 | 15 | TRBD2 | few | TGTGCCAGCAGCCAGCGAAGGGAGGGCAGGGAGACCCAGTACTTC | CASSQRREGRETQYF
TRBJ2-3 | TRBV28 | 16 | - | - | TGTGCCAGCAGTTTACTACCGGGGGATACCACAGATACGCAGTATTTT | CASSLLPGDTTDTQYF
TRBJ1-2 | TRBV10-1 | 15 | - | - | TGCGCCCGCTCGATCGGGACACCTCCTAACTATGGCTACACCTTC | CARSIGTPPNYGYTF
TRBJ1-1 | TRBV7-9 | 13 | TRBD1 | - | TGTGCCAGCAGCGGGACAGGGCGGGCTGAAGCTTTCTTT | CASSGTGRAEAFF
TRBJ1-2 | TRBV19 | 14 | TRBD1 | - | TGTGCCAGTAGTGCCGGACAGGGACTATATGGCTACACCTTC | CASSAGQGLYGYTF
TRBJ2-3 | TRBV7-9 | 13 | - | few | TGTGCCAGCAGCCCGACAGGAACAGATACGCAGTATTTT | CASSPTGTDTQYF
TRBJ1-4 | TRBV5-1 | 16 | TRBD1 | - | TGCGCCAGCAGCTCTTCCGGACAGGGGAATTATGAAAAACTGTTTTTT | CASSSSGQGNYEKLFF
TRBJ2-6 | TRBV7-6 | 17 | TRBD1 | - | TGTGCCAGCAGCTTAGGACAGGGTGCCTCTGGGGCCAACGTCCTGACTTTC | CASSLGQGASGANVLTF
TRBJ1-5 | TRBV28 | 15 | TRBD1 | once | TGTGCCAGCAGTTTTCTGGGACAGGTCAATCAGCCCCAGCATTTT | CASSFLGQVNQPQHF
TRBJ2-3 | TRBV6-1 | 18 | TRBD2 | - | TGTGCCAGCAGTGAAAGTTCGGCTAGCGGGGGCCTAGGTGATACGCAGTATTTT | CASSESSASGGLGDTQYF
TRBJ1-5 | TRBV27 | 14 | - | few | TGTGCCAGCAGTTTTACAGGCGGCAATCAGCCCCAGCATTTT | CASSFTGGNQPQHF
TRBJ2-1 | TRBV2 | 16 | - | - | TGTGCCAGCAGCGGGACTGACAGCCTAACTACGGATGAGCAGTTCTTC | CASSGTDSLTTDEQFF
TRBJ2-7 | TRBV4-3 | 15 | TRBD1 | - | TGCGCCAGCAGCCTCGGGACAGGTACCTCAGACGAGCAGTACTTC | CASSLGTGTSDEQYF
TRBJ1-2 | TRBV28 | 12 | - | once | TGTGCCAGCAGTGCCAGTGCAGATGGCTACACCTTC | CASSASADGYTF
TRBJ2-1 | TRBV12-2 | 19 | - | - | TGTGCAAGTCGCTTAGCGCGAAAGACAGGGGATTTTCGATACAATGAGCAGTTCTTC | CASRLARKTGDFRYNEQFF
TRBJ1-5 | TRBV2 | 15 | - | - | TGTGCCAGCTCTTCAGGAAGTGTTAGCAATCAGCCCCAGCATTTT | CASSSGSVSNQPQHF
TRBJ1-2 | TRBV20-1 | 12 | - | - | TGCAGTGCTAGTCCCCAGTCCTATGGCTACACCTTC | CSASPQSYGYTF
TRBJ1-6 | TRBV25-1 | 15 | - | - | TGTGCCAGCAGTGAATCCGGGGTTTATAATTCACCCCTCCACTTT | CASSESGVYNSPLHF
TRBJ2-3 | TRBV11-3 | 14 | - | - | TGTGCCAGCCGAGGGGGGGTCAGCACAGATACGCAGTATTTT | CASRGGVSTDTQYF
TRBJ1-1 | TRBV28 | 14 | - | - | TGTGCCAGCAGTTTATCTGGCGGAAACACTGAAGCTTTCTTT | CASSLSGGNTEAFF
TRBJ1-1 | TRBV12-5 | 14 | TRBD1 | - | TGTGCTAGTGGTTTGGGGACAGGGGCAACTGAAGCTTTCTTT | CASGLGTGATEAFF
TRBJ1-4 | TRBV28 | 15 | TRBD1 | - | TGTGCCAGCAGACCTCAGGGGGCTACTAATGAAAAACTGTTTTTT | CASRPQGATNEKLFF
TRBJ1-4 | TRBV21-1 | 16 | - | - | TGTGCCAGCAGCAAAGCCGTTGGAGGACAGAAAGAAAAACTGTTTTTT | CASSKAVGGQKEKLFF
TRBJ1-1 | TRBV7-9 | 13 | TRBD1 | - | TGTGCCAGCAGGCCGACAGGGGGCACTGAAGCTTTCTTT | CASRPTGGTEAFF
TRBJ2-3 | TRBV19 | 12 | - | - | TGTGCCAGTACCCCCACGGAGGGGACGCAGTATTTT | CASTPTEGTQYF
TRBJ1-1 | TRBV6-6 | 12 | - | - | TGTGCAGCTACAGGAGAGAGGACTGAAGCTTTCTTT | CAATGERTEAFF
TRBJ1-6 | TRBV6-5 | 15 | TRBD1 | - | TGTGCCAGCACTTCCTCCGGGACAGGAAATTCACCCCTCCACTTT | CASTSSGTGNSPLHF
TRBJ2-5 | TRBV6-2/TRBV6-3 | 16 | TRBD2 | - | TGTGCCAGCAGTGCTCCCTTAGCGGGGGGCCAAGAGACCCAGTACTTC | CASSAPLAGGQETQYF
TRBJ1-6 | TRBV3-1/TRBV3-2 | 15 | - | - | TGTGCCAGCAGCCACTTGACAGACTATAATTCACCCCTCCACTTT | CASSHLTDYNSPLHF
TRBJ1-5 | TRBV28 | 15 | TRBD1 | few | TGTGCCACTGCGACAGGGGAAAGGAGCAATCAGCCCCAGCATTTT | CATATGERSNQPQHF
TRBJ1-2 | TRBV11-1 | 13 | - | - | TGTGCCAGCAGCTTACGGAGGGGTTCCGGCTACACCTTC | CASSLRRGSGYTF
TRBJ2-7 | TRBV24-1 | 15 | TRBD1 | - | TGTGCCACCAGTCCATTCCCAGGGGGCATGGACGAGCAGTACTTC | CATSPFPGGMDEQYF
TRBJ1-6 | TRBV13 | 15 | - | - | TGTGCCAGCAGCGACGGGGGGCCGGGCGATTCACCCCTCCACTTT | CASSDGGPGDSPLHF
TRBJ1-4 | TRBV2 | 14 | - | - | TGTGCCAGCAGTGTAACAGGGTCGGCAGAAAAACTGTTTTTT | CASSVTGSAEKLFF
TRBJ1-5 | TRBV5-8 | 17 | TRBD1 | - | TGTGCCAGCAGCTCCCAGGACAGGGGGAATAGCAATCAGCCCCAGCATTTT | CASSSQDRGNSNQPQHF
TRBJ1-2 | TRBV30 | 14 | TRBD1 | once | TGTGCCTGGAGTCCTGGGACAGACCTTTATGGCTACACCTTC | CAWSPGTDLYGYTF
TRBJ1-5 | TRBV12-2 | 13 | - | - | TGTGCAAGTCGCTTACCAGGGGGTCAGCCCCAGCATTTT | CASRLPGGQPQHF
TRBJ2-7 | TRBV7-3 | 14 | TRBD1 | - | TGTGCCAGCAGTACCACGGGACAGGGGTACGAGCAGTACTTC | CASSTTGQGYEQYF
TRBJ2-1 | TRBV9 | 14 | - | - | TGTGCCAGCAGCGTAGGAACAGGGTTCGATGAGCAGTTCTTC | CASSVGTGFDEQFF
TRBJ2-4 | TRBV28 | 15 | - | - | TGTGCCAGCAGTCCCCTGGAGGGACCATGGGACATTCAGTACTTC | CASSPLEGPWDIQYF
TRBJ1-2 | TRBV6-2/TRBV6-3 | 13 | - | - | TGTGCCAGCAGTTACTCAGCAGGACACGGCTACACCTTC | CASSYSAGHGYTF
TRBJ1-3 | TRBV6-7 | 14 | - | many | TGTGCCAGCAGTTACGGGCCCACGGGAGACACCATATATTTT | CASSYGPTGDTIYF
TRBJ2-5 | TRBV11-2 | 14 | - | - | TGTGCCAGCAGCTTAGAGATCGTGCAGGAGACCCAGTACTTC | CASSLEIVQETQYF
TRBJ2-1 | TRBV5-4 | 15 | - | - | TGTGCCAGCAGCTCCCCGACAGGGAGGAACAATGAGCAGTTCTTC | CASSSPTGRNNEQFF
TRBJ2-3 | TRBV30 | 13 | - | once | TGTGCCTGGAGTGTGGTAGTCACAGATACGCAGTATTTT | CAWSVVVTDTQYF
TRBJ1-1 | TRBV10-1 | 20 | TRBD1 | - | TGCGCCAGCAGTGAAAAGAGGCCGGGACAGGGGGAGTTGATGAACACTGAAGCTTTCTTT | CASSEKRPGQGELMNTEAFF
TRBJ2-3 | TRBV28 | 15 | TRBD2 | - | TGTGCCAGCAGCAGCCCTAGCGGGGGGGAAGATACGCAGTATTTT | CASSSPSGGEDTQYF
TRBJ1-2 | TRBV2 | 15 | TRBD1 | - | TGTGCCAGCAGGAAAGACGGACAGGGGGCGGCAGGCTACACCTTC | CASRKDGQGAAGYTF
TRBJ1-2 | TRBV12-3/TRBV12-4 | 13 | TRBD1 | - | TGTGCCAGCAGTTCGGGACAGGTCTATGGCTACACCTTC | CASSSGQVYGYTF
TRBJ1-3 | TRBV9 | 16 | - | - | TGTGCCAGCAGCGCCAGATTTAACTCGGGTGGAAACACCATATATTTT | CASSARFNSGGNTIYF
TRBJ2-7 | TRBV7-3 | 15 | - | - | TGTGCCAGCAGCCCTAGTGTCAGGGGCTCCTACGAGCAGTACTTC | CASSPSVRGSYEQYF
TRBJ1-4 | TRBV9 | 14 | TRBD1 | - | TGTGCCAGCAGCCCCGAGGGGGCGGATGAAAAACTGTTTTTT | CASSPEGADEKLFF
TRBJ1-5 | TRBV4-2 | 18 | - | - | TGTGCCAGCAGCCCAGTTAGGGCCAGGGTAGGGCCCAATCAGCCCCAGCATTTT | CASSPVRARVGPNQPQHF